These T cell receptor beta chains were read from a single sample in a study of blood T cell repertoires in COVID-19. TCRdb keeps only in-frame clones here, not all; method: immunoSEQ multiplex PCR. The table has about 120,000 clones, 88% seen once. Sequenced sample: peripheral blood. The receptors derive from a woman in her fifties or sixties with active or convalescent COVID-19. Each CDR3 is given with its conserved first and last residue. The order of the fields is J gene, V gene, D gene, clone size, CDR3 protein, CDR3 DNA. The D gene is left open where the match is weak. Size is stated for part of the rows, as once, few or many counts, or as a class when the clone is expanded.

TRBJ2-1 | TRBV28 | NA | NA | CASSFNREGQQFF | TGTGCCAGCAGTTTCAACCGTGAGGGTCAGCAGTTCTTC
TRBJ2-1 | TRBV7-6 | TRBD2 | few | CASSLLGLAGGVGYNEQFF | TGTGCCAGCAGCTTACTCGGACTAGCGGGAGGGGTGGGCTACAATGAGCAGTTCTTC
TRBJ2-1 | TRBV5-4 | TRBD2 | NA | CASSPRGLGDINEQFF | TGTGCCAGCAGCCCTCGGGGACTAGGAGATATCAATGAGCAGTTCTTC
TRBJ2-5 | TRBV4-1 | NA | NA | CASSLSRTAQETQYF | TGCGCCAGCAGCCTGAGTCGGACAGCTCAAGAGACCCAGTACTTC
TRBJ1-6 | TRBV7-2 | TRBD1 | NA | CASSFGQGNSPLHF | TGTGCCAGCAGCTTCGGACAGGGCAATTCACCCCTCCACTTT
TRBJ2-7 | TRBV6-1 | NA | NA | CASSEILGVSDEQYF | TGTGCCAGCAGTGAAATTCTGGGAGTAAGTGACGAGCAGTACTTC
TRBJ2-1 | TRBV6-1 | NA | NA | CASSDFRLRYNEQFF | TGTGCCAGCAGTGATTTTAGACTACGTTACAATGAGCAGTTCTTC
TRBJ2-3 | TRBV5-6 | TRBD2 | NA | CASSSGLGSTDTQYF | TGTGCCAGCAGCTCCGGACTAGGGAGCACAGATACGCAGTATTTT
TRBJ2-5 | TRBV19 | NA | NA | CASSINRSLRTQYF | TGTGCCAGTAGTATAAACAGGTCCCTAAGGACCCAGTACTTC
TRBJ2-3 | TRBV19 | NA | NA | CASSFQDPQRATDTQYF | TGTGCCAGTAGTTTCCAGGACCCACAGAGGGCCACAGATACGCAGTATTTT
TRBJ2-1 | TRBV15 | NA | once | CATSRGRGPPYNEQFF | TGTGCCACCAGCCGTGGGCGGGGCCCGCCCTACAATGAGCAGTTCTTC
TRBJ1-2 | TRBV11-2 | NA | NA | CASRFARGNYGYTF | TGTGCCAGCAGGTTTGCCAGGGGAAACTATGGCTACACCTTC
TRBJ2-1 | TRBV21-1 | NA | NA | CASSPKGPKGEISPYNEQFF | TGTGCCAGCAGCCCTAAGGGGCCAAAGGGGGAGATATCTCCCTACAATGAGCAGTTCTTC
TRBJ2-2 | TRBV24-1 | TRBD1 | NA | CATQPGQGFGELFF | TGTGCCACCCAACCGGGACAGGGATTCGGGGAGCTGTTTTTT
TRBJ1-6 | TRBV5-6 | TRBD1 | NA | CASSFQGEGSPLHF | TGTGCCAGCAGCTTCCAGGGGGAAGGATCACCCCTCCACTTT
TRBJ2-3 | TRBV6-5 | TRBD2 | NA | CASSSSAGGEDTQYF | TGTGCCAGCAGTTCGTCAGCGGGAGGGGAAGATACGCAGTATTTT
TRBJ2-1 | TRBV4-2 | TRBD2 | NA | CASSQDRSSGREYEQFF | TGTGCCAGCAGCCAAGATAGGTCTAGCGGGAGAGAGTATGAGCAGTTCTTC
TRBJ2-2 | TRBV27 | TRBD2 | NA | CASRLAGVNGELFF | TGTGCCAGCAGACTAGCGGGAGTTAACGGGGAGCTGTTTTTT
TRBJ2-7 | TRBV29-1 | TRBD2 | NA | CSVLAGGKAYEQYF | TGCAGCGTACTAGCGGGAGGGAAGGCCTACGAGCAGTACTTC
TRBJ2-2 | TRBV7-2 | NA | NA | CASSFQEAGELFF | TGTGCCAGCAGCTTCCAGGAGGCCGGGGAGCTGTTTTTT
TRBJ2-3 | TRBV28 | TRBD2 | NA | CASSFLAGASDTQYF | TGTGCCAGCAGTTTTCTAGCGGGAGCATCAGATACGCAGTATTTT
TRBJ2-1 | TRBV7-2 | TRBD2 | once | CASSSRLAGGSEQFF | TGTGCCAGCAGCTCCAGACTAGCGGGAGGATCCGAGCAGTTCTTC
TRBJ2-5 | TRBV7-8 | TRBD1 | few | CASSEASGTGGETQYF | TGTGCCAGCAGCGAAGCCTCGGGGACAGGGGGAGAGACCCAGTACTTC
TRBJ2-7 | TRBV2 | TRBD1 | NA | CAGSGQGSYEQYF | TGTGCCGGGTCGGGACAGGGGTCCTACGAGCAGTACTTC
TRBJ2-7 | TRBV7-9 | NA | NA | CASSPGTITYEQYF | TGTGCCAGCAGCCCCGGGACAATTACCTACGAGCAGTACTTC
TRBJ1-2 | TRBV28 | NA | NA | CASSIGVRGGYTF | TGTGCCAGCAGCATAGGAGTGAGAGGTGGCTACACCTTC
TRBJ1-1 | TRBV19 | NA | once | CASSISGAQNTEAFF | TGTGCCAGTAGTATTAGCGGGGCCCAAAACACTGAAGCTTTCTTT
TRBJ2-7 | TRBV7-2 | NA | NA | CASSLFGSAHEQYF | TGTGCCAGCAGCTTGTTCGGGAGCGCCCACGAGCAGTACTTC
TRBJ2-6 | TRBV9 | NA | NA | CASSAGISGANVLTF | TGTGCCAGCAGCGCAGGTATCTCTGGGGCCAACGTCCTGACTTTC
TRBJ1-2 | TRBV28 | NA | NA | CASSLGAGGYGYTF | TGTGCCAGCAGTTTGGGGGCGGGAGGATATGGCTACACCTTC
TRBJ2-5 | TRBV7-2 | NA | NA | CASSQSIRLAETQYF | TGTGCCAGCAGCCAATCTATAAGGCTAGCGGAGACCCAGTACTTC
TRBJ1-2 | TRBV28 | NA | NA | CASSLSPFYGYTF | TGTGCCAGCAGTTTGAGTCCGTTCTATGGCTACACCTTC
TRBJ2-7 | TRBV28 | NA | NA | CASSWLRLEQYF | TGTGCCAGCAGTTGGCTCCGTTTGGAGCAGTACTTC
TRBJ2-3 | TRBV29-1 | TRBD2 | once | CSGEEASGRRADTQYF | TGCAGCGGCGAGGAGGCTAGCGGGAGACGTGCAGATACGCAGTATTTT
TRBJ1-2 | TRBV6-1 | NA | NA | CASSDRGYGYTF | TGTGCCAGCAGTGACAGGGGTTATGGCTACACCTTC
TRBJ1-5 | TRBV5-8 | TRBD1 | NA | CASSPGDRVGQPQHF | TGTGCCAGCAGCCCCGGGGACAGGGTTGGGCAGCCCCAGCATTTT
TRBJ1-1 | TRBV28 | NA | NA | CASRFTGLVNTEAFF | TGTGCCAGCAGATTCACGGGACTGGTGAACACTGAAGCTTTCTTT
TRBJ2-7 | TRBV7-6 | NA | NA | CASSLGGAQYF | TGTGCCAGCAGCTTAGGGGGAGCCCAGTACTTC
TRBJ2-7 | TRBV7-8 | TRBD2 | NA | CASSSRVGGSGHEQYF | TGTGCCAGCAGCTCCAGAGTTGGCGGGAGCGGGCACGAGCAGTACTTC
TRBJ2-5 | TRBV3-1/TRBV3-2 | TRBD1 | NA | CASSWEDRGETQYF | TGTGCCAGCAGCTGGGAGGACAGGGGTGAGACCCAGTACTTC
TRBJ1-5 | TRBV5-1 | NA | NA | CASSPDRNQPQHF | TGCGCCAGCAGCCCTGACAGGAATCAGCCCCAGCATTTT
TRBJ2-1 | TRBV15 | NA | once | CATSRVGTRYNEQFF | TGTGCCACCAGCAGAGTAGGGACAAGGTACAATGAGCAGTTCTTC
TRBJ2-3 | TRBV9 | TRBD2 | NA | CASSATRGTSSTDTQYF | TGTGCCAGCAGCGCCACAAGGGGGACTAGCTCCACAGATACGCAGTATTTT
TRBJ2-1 | TRBV10-3 | TRBD1 | few | CAISESGTGWQFF | TGTGCCATCAGTGAATCCGGGACAGGGTGGCAGTTCTTC
TRBJ2-3 | TRBV6-2/TRBV6-3 | TRBD2 | NA | CASSPRTSGRVGTDTQYF | TGTGCCAGCAGCCCTCGGACTAGCGGGAGGGTAGGCACAGATACGCAGTATTTT
TRBJ1-1 | TRBV12-3/TRBV12-4 | NA | NA | CASSLRRTEAFF | TGTGCCAGCAGTTTGCGGAGGACTGAAGCTTTCTTT
TRBJ2-3 | TRBV6-1 | NA | NA | CASSGAFLTDTQYF | TGTGCCAGCAGTGGAGCCTTTCTGACAGATACGCAGTATTTT
TRBJ2-4 | TRBV7-2 | TRBD1 | NA | CASSFTGAHIQYF | TGTGCCAGCAGTTTCACAGGGGCACACATTCAGTACTTC
TRBJ2-5 | TRBV30 | TRBD2 | NA | CAWRGVAGVPETQYF | TGTGCCTGGAGAGGAGTAGCGGGAGTCCCAGAGACCCAGTACTTC
TRBJ1-5 | TRBV28 | NA | NA | CASTLGGGNQPQHF | TGTGCCAGCACCTTAGGCGGGGGCAATCAGCCCCAGCATTTT
TRBJ2-1 | TRBV18 | TRBD2 | NA | CASVGEGPYNEQFF | TGTGCCAGCGTCGGGGAGGGCCCCTACAATGAGCAGTTCTTC
TRBJ2-7 | TRBV28 | TRBD2 | few | CASRTRLALHYEQYF | TGTGCCAGCAGGACACGACTAGCGTTACACTACGAGCAGTACTTC
TRBJ2-5 | TRBV2 | TRBD1 | NA | CASREQGFGTQYF | TGTGCCAGCAGAGAACAGGGGTTCGGGACCCAGTACTTC
TRBJ2-1 | TRBV4-3 | TRBD2 | NA | CASSQEPGLVPYNEQFF | TGCGCCAGCAGCCAAGAACCGGGACTAGTTCCCTACAATGAGCAGTTCTTC
TRBJ2-4 | TRBV16 | TRBD2 | NA | CASSPPPRVLAGETKNIQYF | TGTGCCAGCAGCCCGCCCCCCCGCGTCCTTGCGGGAGAAACCAAAAACATTCAGTACTTC
TRBJ2-5 | TRBV9 | NA | NA | CASSLGQTLETQYF | TGTGCCAGCAGTCTTGGACAGACCTTAGAGACCCAGTACTTC
TRBJ1-2 | TRBV28 | NA | NA | CASSSGQYYGYTF | TGTGCCAGCAGTTCAGGACAGTACTATGGCTACACCTTC
TRBJ2-5 | TRBV9 | TRBD2 | NA | CASSAGTIETQYF | TGTGCCAGCAGCGCCGGGACTATAGAGACCCAGTACTTC
TRBJ2-5 | TRBV5-4 | NA | NA | CASSLVGARQETQYF | TGTGCCAGCAGCTTGGTAGGGGCGAGACAAGAGACCCAGTACTTC
TRBJ2-2 | TRBV4-1 | NA | once | CASSDIGRGLRTGELFF | TGCGCCAGCAGCGATATTGGGCGGGGGCTTCGGACCGGGGAGCTGTTTTTT